Below, 21 T cell receptor beta chains from the same sample are listed, as sequenced in a study of blood T cell repertoires in COVID-19. Assay used: immunoSEQ multiplex PCR; TCRdb lists only in-frame clones, some missing. The data show about 180,000 clones, 88% seen once. Sequencing input: PBMCs or T cells enriched from blood (not recorded which). These receptor sequences come from a woman under 30 who had recovered from COVID-19.

The V gene is TRBV7-8, the J gene TRBJ1-5; D remains unclear. The germline gives CDR1 SGHVS, CDR2 FQNEAQ. The CDR3 loop spans 13 amino acids. The V end was cut by 0 bases, the J end by 4 bases, with 4 bases between. The CDR3 DNA follows: TGTGCCAGCAGCTTAGCCTTGAATCAGCCCCAGCATTTT. It codes for CASSLALNQPQHF.

V and J are TRBV5-1 and TRBJ2-1, with TRBD2 identical over 10 bases. The length of the CDR3 is 15 residues. The junction had 6 bases not matched to a gene; V was cut back by 2 bases and J by 7 bases. The germline gives CDR1 SGHRS, CDR2 YFSETQ. As DNA, the CDR3 is TGCGCCAGCAGCTTACATAGCGGGGGGTATAATGAGCAGTTCTTC. This codes for CASSLHSGGYNEQFF.

The chain couples TRBV9 to TRBJ1-1; perhaps TRBD1 as D (5 bases). Trimming took 0 bases from V and 8 from J, leaving 20 bases between them. The CDR3 has 16 amino acids. Germline CDR1 reads SGDLS; CDR2 reads YYNGEE. The CDR3 nucleotides are TGTGCCAGCAGCGTAGGTTTCGAAGGGGCCAGCACCGAAGCTTTCTTT. It translates to CASSVGFEGASTEAFF.

The chain is built from TRBV30 and TRBJ1-5, with TRBD1 matching over 8 bases. The CDR3 sequence is 16 residues long. V was clipped by 3 bases and J by 5 bases; unmatched bases: 12. Germline-derived CDR1 and CDR2 are GTSNPN and SVGIG (reference sequence). Here the CDR3 reads CAWRKGYGQGYQPQHF. The CDR3 DNA reads as TGTGCCTGGAGAAAAGGGTACGGACAGGGCTATCAGCCCCAGCATTTT. The full variable domain, with the rest looked up from reference TRBV30 and TRBJ1-5, is SQTIHQWPATLVQPVGSPLSLECTVEGTSNPNLYWYRQAAGRGLQLLFYSVGIGQISSEVPQNLSASRPQDRQFILSSKKLLLSDSGFYLCAWRKGYGQGYQPQHFGDGTRLSIL.

This chain links TRBV6-1 with TRBJ1-3; D remains unclear. Between the trimmed V and J ends, which lost 3 bases and 0 bases, there was a span of 9 bases. The germline CDR1 and CDR2 sequences are MNHNS and SASEGT. This CDR3 has 15 residues. CDR3 amino acids: CASSESVFSGNTIYF. The CDR3 DNA reads as TGTGCCAGCAGTGAGTCAGTTTTCTCTGGAAACACCATATATTTT.

V usage is TRBV3-1 (or the pseudogene TRBV3-2) and J usage is TRBJ1-1; TRBD1 is a possible D gene (6 bases). There are 13 residues in the CDR3. V lost 4 bases and J lost 4, with 10 bases in between. CDR1 and CDR2 (germline): LGHDT, YNNKEL (reference sequence). The CDR3 coding sequence is TGTGCCAGCAGCCGGGAAGGGGGCACTGAAGCTTTCTTT. Protein: CASSREGGTEAFF.

CDR3 nucleotides: TGTGCCAGCAGCCCTCAAGGACAGGGGGGAGCCTACGAGCAGTACTTC. Amino acid sequence: CASSPQGQGGAYEQYF. The chain recombines TRBV4-2 with TRBJ2-7; TRBD1 matches 10 bases. Losses at the gene ends were 4 bases for V and 2 bases for J; bases not matched to a gene: 8. Germline CDR1 reads LGHNA; CDR2 reads YNFKEQ. This CDR3 region has 16 residues.

The gene calls are TRBV27 and TRBJ1-5, with TRBD1 matching 7 bases. This CDR3 is built from 16 residues. Germline-derived CDR1 and CDR2 are MNHEY and SMNVEV (reference sequence). V shed 4 bases, J shed 10 bases, and the junction held 16 bases outside the gene matches. Here the CDR3 reads CASSSKLPGQLQPQHF. DNA for the CDR3: TGTGCCAGCAGTTCGAAGCTTCCGGGACAGCTTCAACCCCAGCATTTT.

This chain links TRBV28 with TRBJ1-5; 8 nucleotides align to TRBD1. The CDR3 is made up of 14 amino acids. J lost 6 bases, V lost 8 bases, and 9 bases had no gene match. From germline, CDR1 is MDHEN and CDR2 SYDVKM. The CDR3 loop is CASYPAGGRQPQHF. The CDR3 bases are TGTGCCAGCTACCCGGCAGGGGGCCGTCAGCCCCAGCATTTT.

This chain connects TRBV7-6 to TRBJ1-2, with D possibly TRBD1 on 6 matching bases. CDR1 and CDR2 (germline): SGHVS, FNYEAQ. The CDR3 is 15 residues long. V gave up 5 bases and J gave up 6 bases, with 19 bases separating them. The CDR3 DNA reads TGTGCCAGCAGCGGAGTACAGGGAAGTTCCAATGGCTACACCTTC. Protein: CASSGVQGSSNGYTF.

The rearrangement uses TRBV2 and TRBJ2-5, with TRBD2 identical over 8 bases. The CDR3 totals 14 residues. The germline CDR1 and CDR2 sequences are SNHLY and FYNNEI. V trimming: 7 bases; J trimming: 1 base; junction bases outside the gene matches: 5. CDR3 amino acids: CASTRREGQETQYF. As DNA, the CDR3 is TGTGCCAGCACGCGACGGGAGGGCCAAGAGACCCAGTACTTC.

The genes are TRBV6-4 and TRBJ2-3, with 12 bases that match TRBD2. Per the germline V gene, CDR1 is MRHNA and CDR2 is SNTAGT. This CDR3 comprises 15 residues. V dropped 7 bases and J dropped 3; count of bases not matched to a gene: 5. As DNA, the CDR3 is TGTGCCAGCACCCCGACTAGCGGGGGAACAGATACGCAGTATTTT. Its protein is CASTPTSGGTDTQYF.

The V and J genes are TRBV4-2 and TRBJ2-2; 12 bases align to TRBD2. The CDR3 sequence is 17 residues long. In germline, CDR1 is LGHNA, CDR2 YNFKEQ. J lost 7 bases, V lost 6 bases, and 12 bases had no gene match. This CDR3 reads CASSPALTSGSGGELFF. CDR3 nucleotides: TGTGCCAGCAGTCCAGCCTTGACTAGCGGGAGTGGCGGGGAGCTGTTTTTT.

The rearrangement joins TRBV13 to TRBJ2-1; TRBD2 matches 9 bases. This CDR3 is built from 15 residues. Germline V gene sequence: CDR1 PRHDT, CDR2 FYEKMQ (reference sequence). The junction had 7 bases not matched to a gene; V was cut back by 4 bases and J by 6 bases. CDR3 DNA: TGTGCCAGCAGCTCCTCCAGCGGGGGGCCCAATGAGCAGTTCTTC. Encoded protein: CASSSSSGGPNEQFF.

This chain links TRBV18 with TRBJ1-5; TRBD1 agrees at 7 bases. The junction had 13 bases not matched to a gene; V was cut back by 6 bases and J by 5 bases. CDR3 length: 16 residues. The germline gives CDR1 KGHSH, CDR2 LQKENI. The CDR3: CASSPMGTANDQPQHF. CDR3 sequence (DNA): TGTGCCAGCTCCCCTATGGGGACAGCAAACGATCAGCCCCAGCATTTT.

Only a few counts were recorded for this clone. This sequence joins TRBV28 and TRBJ1-6; tentatively, D is TRBD1 (5 bases). V lost 6 bases and J 12 bases, leaving 21 bases between the germline ends. This CDR3 spans 15 amino acids. Germline CDR1 reads MDHEN; CDR2 reads SYDVKM. CDR3 DNA sequence: TGTGCCAGCAGACTGGAGGGGCCCCCTTATGAACCCCTCCACTTT. Its protein product is CASRLEGPPYEPLHF.

The J gene is TRBJ2-7, the V gene TRBV15; possibly TRBD2 for D (6 bases). V dropped 0 bases and J dropped 1 base, with 10 bases sitting between them. Germline V gives CDR1 LNHNV, CDR2 YYDKDF (reference sequence). This CDR3 spans 15 amino acids. The CDR3 nucleotides read TGTGCCACCAGCAGAGATCTGGGGGGTTCCTACGAGCAGTACTTC. This codes for CATSRDLGGSYEQYF. The whole variable domain, remainder taken from reference TRBV15 and TRBJ2-7, is DAMVIQNPRYQVTQFGKPVTLSCSQTLNHNVMYWYQQKSSQAPKLLFHYYDKDFNNEADTPDNFQSRRPNTSFCFLDIRSPGLGDTAMYLCATSRDLGGSYEQYFGPGTRLTVT.

This clone was seen a single time. This chain links TRBV6-5 with TRBJ2-7; D gene uncertain. The germline V and J ends were trimmed by 7 bases and 1 base, with 11 bases remaining between them. Germline V gene lookup returns CDR1 MNHEY and CDR2 SVGAGI. The CDR3 extends over 13 amino acids. CDR3 bases: TGTGCCAGCACCACGACTGCTTCCTACGAGCAGTACTTC. Protein product: CASTTTASYEQYF.

This clone was seen a handful of times. The chain employs TRBV18 and TRBJ1-2, with 11 bases aligning to TRBD1. The CDR3 has 16 amino acids. The V and J ends lost 6 bases and 8 bases, in that order; junction bases with no gene match: 14. The germline gives CDR1 KGHSH, CDR2 LQKENI. The CDR3 reads CASSLGTGGRMEGYTF. The CDR3, as DNA: TGTGCCAGCTCCCTTGGGACAGGGGGGCGTATGGAAGGCTACACCTTC.

This chain connects TRBV10-3 to TRBJ2-5; TRBD1 aligns across 7 bases. V lost 6 bases to trimming and J lost 5 bases; unmatched junction nucleotides: 9. Germline-derived CDR1 and CDR2 are ENHRY and SYGVKD. The CDR3 spans 14 residues. CDR3 sequence (DNA): TGTGCCATCAGGGAAGACAGGGTCGGTGAGACCCAGTACTTC. Residues: CAIREDRVGETQYF.

The CDR3: CASSVRGYNEQFF. Here the CDR3 DNA reads TGTGCCAGCAGTGTCCGGGGCTACAATGAGCAGTTCTTC. The chain links TRBV2 to TRBJ2-1; possible D gene TRBD2, 5 bases. Trimming cost V 4 bases and J 3 bases, with 7 bases left between them. Germline V CDR1 and CDR2: SNHLY, FYNNEI. The CDR3 runs to 13 residues.